Listed here are 9 T cell receptor beta chains from one sample, sequenced in a study of post-analysis software for immune sequencing data. Broader study findings: Patients had higher frequencies than controls of roughly 5 TRBV segments, including TRBV5-6, TRBV5-1 and TRBV20-1.

Antigens of these TCRs are unknown. Unique-molecular-identifier-tagged TCR beta cDNA libraries were used. TCRdb used MiXCR to reprocess the PCR reads, holding one entry per CDR3 protein. The table includes approximately 350,000 distinct CDR3 sequences, less than 40% detected once. Sample: blood. The receptors shown here come from a girl aged 5-17 years with multiple sclerosis.

In its sample, this clonotype was seen a few times. The rearrangement links TRBV4-3 to TRBJ1-1; no reliable D call. Germline V gives CDR1 LGHNA, CDR2 YSLEER. Deletions cut 0 bases from V and 0 bases from J, with 5 bases between. This CDR3 has 14 residues. The CDR3 DNA is TGCGCCAGCAGCCAAGAAGTCCTGAACACTGAAGCTTTCTTT. The encoded protein is CASSQEVLNTEAFF.

This sequence joins TRBV7-8 and TRBJ2-7; 10 bases line up with TRBD1. Germline CDR1 is SGHVS and CDR2 is FQNEAQ. CDR3 length equals 15 residues. V gave up 5 bases and J gave up 2 bases; unmatched junction bases: 6. The CDR3 loop is CASSVSGTGAYEQYF. The CDR3 coding sequence is TGTGCCAGCAGCGTCTCCGGGACAGGGGCCTACGAGCAGTACTTC.

This clonotype was seen just once. This chain connects TRBV6-2 or TRBV6-3 to TRBJ2-3; 7 nucleotides align to TRBD2. The CDR3 covers 16 residues. Germline CDR1 MNHEY, CDR2 SVGEGT. Trimming removed 2 bases from V and 4 bases from J; junction bases left unmatched: 9. CDR3 bases: TGTGCCAGCAGTTACGAAGCGGGGCTCCAGGCAGATACGCAGTATTTT. This translates into CASSYEAGLQADTQYF.

As concerns this clonotype: An end of the junction differs from the germline gene, which may be a read error. The chain links TRBV5-1 to TRBJ2-7; D gene ambiguous. The germline CDR1 and CDR2 sequences are SGHRS and YFSETQ. This CDR3 region has 14 residues. CDR3 in DNA: TGCGCCAGCAGCCCAATGCCGACACACTACGAGCGGTACTTC. Translated: CASSPMPTHYERYF.

Remarks on this clonotype: A much more abundant neighbour one base away suggests this may be a read error. The chain couples TRBV6-2 or TRBV6-3 to TRBJ1-1; D might be TRBD1 (5 bases). Trimming removed 4 bases from V and 1 base from J, with 7 bases in between. Germline assignment: CDR1 MNHEY and CDR2 SVGEGT. The CDR3 runs to 13 residues. The CDR3, as DNA: TGTGCCAGCAGTTTGACAGCGAACACTGAAGCTTTCTTT. Residues: CASSLTANTEAFF.

This clonotype appeared a few times. V gene TRBV6-5 combines with J gene TRBJ2-1, with TRBD2 matching over 8 bases. V was clipped by 5 bases and J by 5 bases; unmatched bases: 8. Germline V gives CDR1 MNHEY, CDR2 SVGAGI. The CDR3 runs to 15 residues. CDR3 DNA sequence: TGTGCCAGCAGTCCCCGGGAGGGGATCCACAATGAGCAGTTCTTC. Residues: CASSPREGIHNEQFF.

V and J are TRBV7-2 and TRBJ2-3, with D possibly being TRBD1 (6 bases). CDR3 length: 15 residues. The V end was cut by 6 bases, the J end by 1 base, with 14 bases between. Germline CDR1 is SGHTA and CDR2 is FQGNSA. CDR3 DNA: TGTGCCAGCAGTTCCTCCGGGACACGCACAGATACGCAGTATTTT. It codes for CASSSSGTRTDTQYF.

This clonotype has only one observation. The chain is built from TRBV2 and TRBJ2-7; no definite D call. The J call may be wrong; the DNA end is better matched by TRBJ2-5. Germline-derived CDR1 and CDR2 are SNHLY and FYNNEI. There are 13 residues in the CDR3. CDR3 DNA: TGTGCCAGCAGTGAGGACCCCGGGGAGACCCAGTACTTC. It yields the protein CASSEDPGETQYF.

The V and J genes are TRBV20-1 and TRBJ1-4; weak D call: TRBD1 (5 bases). CDR3 length: 12 amino acids. V lost 6 bases and J lost 8, with 13 bases in between. Germline V gives CDR1 DFQATT, CDR2 SNEGSKA (reference sequence). CDR3 DNA: TGCAGTGCGGGGGGGAACCGGGAAAAACTGTTTTTT. Translation: CSAGGNREKLFF.